The 14 T cell receptor beta chains below come from one sample, sequenced in a study of identical twins. TCRdb passed the 5' RACE reads through MiXCR, listing each CDR3 protein once. The sample includes 700,000 or so distinct CDR3 sequences, around 21% of them seen just once. This sample also belongs to another study, concerning T cells expressing NK-cell markers.

The sequencing input was PBMCs. The receptors derive from a woman aged 18 to 35 in good health.

The genes are TRBV7-9 and TRBJ2-1; 9 positions agree with TRBD2. The CDR3 loop spans 16 amino acids. Germline V gives CDR1 SEHNR, CDR2 FQNEAQ (reference sequence). V trimming: 5 bases; J trimming: 7 bases; junction bases outside the gene matches: 12. The CDR3: CASSQNAAGGKNEQFF. CDR3 DNA sequence: TGTGCCAGCAGCCAAAACGCAGCGGGAGGAAAAAATGAGCAGTTCTTC.

The chain links TRBV14 to TRBJ1-2; D gene unclear. The CDR3 totals 13 residues. The V and J ends lost 1 base and 4 bases respectively, with 7 bases between them. CDR1 is SGHDN, CDR2 FVKESK, per germline. The CDR3, as DNA: TGTGCCAGCAGCCAAGTCAGCCGCTATGGCTACACCTTC. This translates into CASSQVSRYGYTF.

This clonotype has a handful of counts. The V call is TRBV2, the J call TRBJ1-1, with TRBD1 identical over 8 bases. Looked up from germline, CDR1 is SNHLY and CDR2 is FYNNEI. CDR3 length equals 13 residues. V was pared by 8 bases and J by 1 base, with 3 bases of the junction left unmatched. In DNA, the CDR3 is TGTGCCAGCCCGACAGGGGCGAACACTGAAGCTTTCTTT. This gives the protein CASPTGANTEAFF. Complete variable domain (other parts from reference TRBV2 and TRBJ1-1): EPEVTQTPSHQVTQMGQEVILRCVPISNHLYFYWYRQILGQKVEFLVSFYNNEISEKSEIFDDQFSVERPDGSNFTLKIRSTKLEDSAMYFCASPTGANTEAFFGQGTRLTVV.

This clonotype was detected ten times or more. This chain uses TRBV6-5 with TRBJ2-5, with D tentatively TRBD1 (5 bases). The CDR3 spans 12 residues. Trimming shortened V by 5 bases and J by 5 bases, and 9 bases separated the two germline ends. The germline gives CDR1 MNHEY, CDR2 SVGAGI. The CDR3 region has the DNA TGTGCCAGCAGTCCACAGGAGGAGACCCAGTACTTC. Translating gives CASSPQEETQYF.

This clonotype was seen more than once but under ten times. The chain has TRBV4-1 and TRBJ1-1; 8 bases align to TRBD1. The length of the CDR3 is 19 residues. Germline V gives CDR1 MGHRA, CDR2 YSYEKL. V shed 0 bases and J 3 bases; nucleotides not matched to a gene: 15. The CDR3 here is CASSQEVVSRGRLDTEAFF. CDR3 DNA: TGCGCCAGCAGCCAAGAAGTGGTAAGCAGGGGGCGACTGGACACTGAAGCTTTCTTT.

The table lists this clonotype with a few counts. The CDR3 DNA reads as TGCGCCAGCAGCTGGGGCGAAGAGACCCAGTACTTC. Translated: CASSWGEETQYF. The chain combines TRBV5-1 with TRBJ2-5; D is perhaps TRBD1 (5 bases). The CDR3 sequence is 12 residues long. V was pared by 3 bases and J by 3 bases, with 6 bases between. Germline lookup yields CDR1 SGHRS and CDR2 YFSETQ. Full variable domain (missing parts from reference TRBV5-1 and TRBJ2-5): KAGVTQTPRYLIKTRGQQVTLSCSPISGHRSVSWYQQTPGQGLQFLFEYFSETQRNKGNFPGRFSGRQFSNSRSEMNVSTLELGDSALYLCASSWGEETQYFGPGTRLLVL.

The chain's CDR3 is CASSLVASASYEQYF. The CDR3 bases are TGTGCCAGCAGCTTAGTGGCTAGCGCGTCCTACGAGCAGTACTTC. V usage is TRBV7-9 and J usage is TRBJ2-7, with D possibly matching TRBD2 (6 bases). Germline V gives CDR1 SEHNR, CDR2 FQNEAQ (reference sequence). The ends were cut back, 1 base at V and 1 base at J, with 11 bases in the middle. The CDR3 runs to 15 residues.

This CDR3 is CSARRGVPYEQYF. The CDR3 DNA reads TGCAGTGCTAGGCGCGGGGTCCCCTACGAGCAGTACTTC. The chain joins TRBV20-1 to TRBJ2-7; D is possibly TRBD2 (6 bases). The CDR3 loop spans 13 amino acids. V was cut by 3 bases and J by 2 bases, with 11 bases left in between. CDR1 and CDR2 from the germline V gene are DFQATT and SNEGSKA (reference sequence).

This clonotype was counted at least ten times. The rearrangement joins TRBV7-9 to TRBJ2-3; 10 bases fit TRBD1. J lost 4 bases, V lost 5 bases, and 6 bases had no gene match. CDR3 length equals 15 residues. Germline V CDR1 and CDR2: SEHNR, FQNEAQ (reference sequence). The CDR3 DNA is TGTGCCAGCAGCACCCGGGACAGGGGACCAGATACGCAGTATTTT. Residues: CASSTRDRGPDTQYF. Full variable domain (rest looked up from reference TRBV7-9 and TRBJ2-3): DTGVSQNPRHKITKRGQNVTFRCDPISEHNRLYWYRQTLGQGPEFLTYFQNEAQLEKSRLLSDRFSAERPKGSFSTLEIQRTEQGDSAMYLCASSTRDRGPDTQYFGPGTRLTVL.

This clonotype has a count of ten or more. The chain joins TRBV12-3 or TRBV12-4 to TRBJ2-1; 12 bases line up with TRBD2. Trimming at V came to 5 bases and at J to 12 bases, leaving 20 bases not matched to a gene. The CDR3 covers 18 residues. CDR3 loop: CASSPSRLAGGRGRGQFF. CDR3 nucleotides: TGTGCCAGCAGTCCCTCCCGCCTAGCGGGGGGGCGCGGGAGGGGGCAGTTCTTC.

This clonotype has at least ten counts. The J gene is TRBJ1-1, the V gene TRBV4-3, with D perhaps TRBD1 (6 bases). Germline-derived CDR1 and CDR2 are LGHNA and YSLEER. The CDR3 totals 16 residues. V lost 4 bases to trimming and J lost 0 bases, with 15 bases between them. The CDR3 nucleotides read TGCGCCAGCAGCCTCAACAACAGGGTATTGAACACTGAAGCTTTCTTT. It encodes CASSLNNRVLNTEAFF.

This clonotype was counted only a few times. The rearrangement uses TRBV7-2 and TRBJ2-3; 12 positions match TRBD2. Germline lookup yields CDR1 SGHTA and CDR2 FQGNSA. Trimming at V came to 3 bases and at J to 7 bases, leaving 8 bases not matched to a gene. The CDR3 extends over 16 amino acids. CDR3: CASSFKTSGRMNTQYF. The CDR3 DNA sequence: TGTGCCAGCAGCTTTAAAACTAGCGGGAGGATGAATACGCAGTATTTT.

The rearrangement uses TRBV12-3 or TRBV12-4 and TRBJ1-5; D perhaps matches TRBD1 (5 bases). Trimming took off 3 bases at V and 3 bases at J, with 12 bases between the two ends. The CDR3 length is 15 residues. CDR3 in DNA: TGTGCCAGCAGTTTCAACAGGCTACACAATCAGCCCCAGCATTTT. Translating gives CASSFNRLHNQPQHF.

The chain recombines TRBV12-5 with TRBJ2-3; D is perhaps TRBD1 or TRBD2 (5 bases each). Germline V gene lookup returns CDR1 LGHNT and CDR2 FRNRAP. This CDR3 is built from 14 residues. The germline V and J ends were trimmed by 11 bases and 0 bases, with 15 bases remaining between them. The CDR3 sequence is CAVGERASTDTQYF. CDR3 sequence (DNA): TGTGCTGTGGGGGAGCGTGCTAGCACAGATACGCAGTATTTT.